At least ten counts were recorded for the clone carrying this T cell receptor (beta chain). The antigen is not known. The CDR3 is 16 amino acids. Germline lookup yields CDR1 SGHVS and CDR2 FNYEAQ. V lost 1 base and J lost 2; bases outside the gene matches: 7. These data belong to a study of neurological immune-mediated disorders. TCRdb used MiXCR to reprocess the 5' RACE reads, holding one entry per CDR3 protein. This sample has tens of thousands of distinct CDR3 sequences, with around 3.6% found just once. Study findings and constraints: Among 34 multiple sclerosis patients, phylogenetic grouping put the repertoires of 18 into a single related-CDR3 cluster, a possible signature.

The receptor's source is a woman in her fifties or sixties with multiple sclerosis. V and J are TRBV7-6 and TRBJ2-7, with 8 positions matching TRBD1. What was sequenced was PBMCs. The CDR3 loop reads CASSLGLGQVPYEQYF. The CDR3 DNA sequence: TGTGCCAGCAGCTTAGGGTTGGGACAGGTGCCCTACGAGCAGTACTTC.